A selection of T cell receptor beta chains follows, all from one sample in a study of blood T cell repertoires in COVID-19. The repertoire was sequenced with immunoSEQ multiplex PCR; TCRdb's copy has only in-frame clones and lacks some. This sample yields around 140,000 clones, of which about nine tenths are seen a single time; less than 4.5% belongs to the top ten. Material for sequencing was PBMCs or T cells enriched from blood (not recorded which). All receptors come from a man between 45 and 60 years old who had recovered from COVID-19. The CDR3 runs from the conserved cysteine through the conserved F or W. Each record gives: clone size, D gene, J gene, V gene, CDR3 DNA, CDR3 protein. D genes are given only for firm matches. The listing skips clone size in some rows; elsewhere it reads once, few, many or a size class.

abundance: NA; d_gene: NA; j_gene: TRBJ2-1; v_gene: TRBV30; CDR3nt: TGTGCCTGGAGTGAGAACACGCACTACAATGAGCAGTTCTTC; CDR3aa: CAWSENTHYNEQFF
abundance: NA; d_gene: NA; j_gene: TRBJ1-1; v_gene: TRBV28; CDR3nt: TGTGCCAGCAGGGAAACAGGGTATGTGAACACTGAAGCTTTCTTT; CDR3aa: CASRETGYVNTEAFF
abundance: once; d_gene: TRBD2; j_gene: TRBJ2-5; v_gene: TRBV12-5; CDR3nt: TGTGCTAGTGGTTTGTCCGGGACTAGCGGAAAAGAGACCCAGTACTTC; CDR3aa: CASGLSGTSGKETQYF
abundance: NA; d_gene: NA; j_gene: TRBJ2-5; v_gene: TRBV19; CDR3nt: TGTGCCAGTAGCACCCGGGGGGCGGGGGATCGGGAAGAGACCCAGTACTTC; CDR3aa: CASSTRGAGDREETQYF
abundance: NA; d_gene: TRBD1; j_gene: TRBJ1-5; v_gene: TRBV19; CDR3nt: TGTGCCAGTAGTCCTAGGGACGGGACAGAATACAATCAGCCCCAGCATTTT; CDR3aa: CASSPRDGTEYNQPQHF
abundance: once; d_gene: NA; j_gene: TRBJ2-5; v_gene: TRBV3-1/TRBV3-2; CDR3nt: TGTGCCAGCAGCCAAAGGGGCCGAGAGACCCAGTACTTC; CDR3aa: CASSQRGRETQYF
abundance: NA; d_gene: NA; j_gene: TRBJ2-1; v_gene: TRBV20-1; CDR3nt: TGCAGTGGCTACGAGTACAATGAGCAGTTCTTC; CDR3aa: CSGYEYNEQFF
abundance: NA; d_gene: NA; j_gene: TRBJ1-5; v_gene: TRBV24-1; CDR3nt: TGTGCCACCAGTGTTGCCCGGGGGCCCCAGCATTTT; CDR3aa: CATSVARGPQHF
abundance: few; d_gene: TRBD2; j_gene: TRBJ2-1; v_gene: TRBV5-8; CDR3nt: TGTGCCAGCAGCTCCACCGGCGGCGGACTAGCGGACAATGAGCAGTTCTTC; CDR3aa: CASSSTGGGLADNEQFF
abundance: NA; d_gene: TRBD1; j_gene: TRBJ2-1; v_gene: TRBV19; CDR3nt: TGTGCCAGTATCCCCCACAGGGGGTACAATGAGCAGTTCTTC; CDR3aa: CASIPHRGYNEQFF
abundance: NA; d_gene: TRBD1; j_gene: TRBJ1-2; v_gene: TRBV5-1; CDR3nt: TGCGCCAGCAGCTTGGCCGCCCCGGGACAGGGGGCTTCGGGTGGCTACACCTTC; CDR3aa: CASSLAAPGQGASGGYTF
abundance: NA; d_gene: NA; j_gene: TRBJ1-5; v_gene: TRBV19; CDR3nt: TGTGCCAGTAGTATAATGAAGGGGGGGGAAGGGCCCCAGCATTTT; CDR3aa: CASSIMKGGEGPQHF
abundance: once; d_gene: TRBD1; j_gene: TRBJ1-1; v_gene: TRBV6-5; CDR3nt: TGTGCCAGCAGTTACTCGCGGGACAGGGGCACTGAAGCTTTCTTT; CDR3aa: CASSYSRDRGTEAFF
abundance: NA; d_gene: NA; j_gene: TRBJ2-7; v_gene: TRBV24-1; CDR3nt: TGTGCCACCTCTCGGGGGTCCTCCTACGAGCAGTACTTC; CDR3aa: CATSRGSSYEQYF
abundance: NA; d_gene: NA; j_gene: TRBJ1-1; v_gene: TRBV5-4; CDR3nt: TGTGCCAGCAGCTTGGGACAGACGGGCACTGAAGCTTTCTTT; CDR3aa: CASSLGQTGTEAFF
abundance: once; d_gene: NA; j_gene: TRBJ1-1; v_gene: TRBV9; CDR3nt: TGTGCCAGCAGCGTAGCCCCGGTGGGCAGCTTGAACACTGAAGCTTTCTTT; CDR3aa: CASSVAPVGSLNTEAFF
abundance: NA; d_gene: NA; j_gene: TRBJ1-5; v_gene: TRBV27; CDR3nt: NA; CDR3aa: CASSSSTGRDQPQHF
abundance: NA; d_gene: NA; j_gene: TRBJ1-2; v_gene: TRBV27; CDR3nt: TGTGCCAGCAGTCCCTCGACTGGGTTATTGGCATATGGCTACACCTTC; CDR3aa: CASSPSTGLLAYGYTF
abundance: NA; d_gene: TRBD1; j_gene: TRBJ2-5; v_gene: TRBV7-2; CDR3nt: TGTGCCAGCAGCCCTGGGACAGGGAAAGAGACCCAGTACTTC; CDR3aa: CASSPGTGKETQYF
abundance: NA; d_gene: NA; j_gene: TRBJ1-5; v_gene: TRBV7-9; CDR3nt: TGTGCCAGCAGCCCGTCAGCCGGGGGTCAGCCCCAGCATTTT; CDR3aa: CASSPSAGGQPQHF
abundance: NA; d_gene: TRBD1; j_gene: TRBJ1-2; v_gene: TRBV5-4; CDR3nt: TGTGCCAGCAGCTCGACGTTGAGGGGGCTATATGGCTACACCTTC; CDR3aa: CASSSTLRGLYGYTF
abundance: NA; d_gene: NA; j_gene: TRBJ2-7; v_gene: TRBV4-3; CDR3nt: TGCGCCAGCATTTTGTTAAGCATCTACGAGCAGTACTTC; CDR3aa: CASILLSIYEQYF
abundance: NA; d_gene: TRBD2; j_gene: TRBJ2-7; v_gene: TRBV19; CDR3nt: TGTGCCAGTAGTATAGATCGGACTAGCGGGTACTACGAGCAGTACTTC; CDR3aa: CASSIDRTSGYYEQYF
abundance: NA; d_gene: NA; j_gene: TRBJ1-2; v_gene: TRBV7-3; CDR3nt: TGTGCCAGCAGCTTAAGCTTTCAGGGCAGAGACTATGGCTACACCTTC; CDR3aa: CASSLSFQGRDYGYTF
abundance: NA; d_gene: NA; j_gene: TRBJ1-2; v_gene: TRBV7-3; CDR3nt: TGTGCCAGCAGCACAACAGGGAGCCCTCTCGATGGCTACACCTTC; CDR3aa: CASSTTGSPLDGYTF
abundance: NA; d_gene: TRBD1; j_gene: TRBJ2-1; v_gene: TRBV5-4; CDR3nt: TGTGCCAGCAGCTTCCCGGGACAGGGCAACAATGAGCAGTTCTTC; CDR3aa: CASSFPGQGNNEQFF